This note documents a single T cell receptor beta chain sequence. This clonotype was observed a few times. This receptor's antigen is unknown. Base qualities were left out, and no much larger clone turns up one base away. This entry belongs to a study of identical twins (dated by TCRdb to 2016 to 2018). With respect to the entire study: To test whether fetal clonotypes persist, this study deep-sequenced TCR alpha and beta repertoires from monozygotic twins, from unrelated adults of various ages, and from cord blood. Replicate twin experiments were performed at different times using different library preparation protocols to rule out contamination.

Preparation of the library involved 5' RACE. The listed sequencing device is Illumina HiSeq 2000. A universal primer binding site was introduced by template switching, and a unique molecular identifier was present in the final cDNA, enabling accurate counting of TCR cDNA molecules. Specific primers in the conserved constant-segment region were used to synthesize first-strand cDNA for TCR alpha and beta chains. Each cDNA library was double barcoded, with a SMART-Mk sample barcode plus Illumina barcodes, to control for contamination. TruSeq adapter sequences and Illumina sample barcodes were added in two successive PCR steps. TCR alpha and beta cDNA libraries were sequenced on the Illumina HiSeq platform with custom primers. The original pipeline was this. MiGEC processed the raw reads to extract unique molecular identifiers, while MiXCR was used to determine the CDR3 positions. For each individual, recombination models were inferred using an EM algorithm with the repgenHMM and IGoR tools. Shared clonotype analysis was performed with the tcR package in R, normalizing sharing by the product of cloneset sizes. Out-of-frame nonproductive sequences were analyzed to study raw recombination free of thymic and clonal selection effects. TCRdb applied fastp at Q25 and MiXCR to the public reads, then kept only in-frame beta chains. Rows merge per CDR3 protein into single entries with the most common DNA and genes. The V and J calls were not made by the authors but by TCRdb's processing. The sample includes hundreds of thousands of distinct CDR3 sequences, with 20% to 25% observed a single time. The ten largest clones add up to roughly 3% of the sample.

The junction shows trimming of 2 bases on V and 6 bases on J, and the gene matches do not reach 7 bases of it. CDR1 and CDR2, looked up from the germline V gene, are MNHEY and SVGEGT. The CDR3 covers 15 residues, taking in both the cysteine and the phenylalanine. Kept here is only the CDR3 DNA, which spans 45 bases and is read in frame from base 1. Broader findings and caveats from the paper: The excess sharing between twins in beta out-of-frame sequences was weaker because fewer shared sequences reduced the signal-to-noise ratio. Recombination models systematically underestimated out-of-frame TCR alpha sharing in monozygotic twins but agreed with sharing between unrelated individuals. Abundant cord blood beta clonotypes had fewer insertions, young adult naive repertoires showed a similar but weaker trend, and memory repertoires showed no such trend. Invariant T cells such as MAIT and iNKT could partly confound zero-insertion analyses, although diverse VJ usage argued against such confounding for most clonotypes. Conclusions relied on cross-sectional statistical analysis, since the same donors could not be followed over many years. Compared with coincidental sharing between unrelated individuals, out-of-frame TCR alpha sequences shared between twins had an excess of sequences with low generation probability.

Every donor in the study was a healthy Caucasian. Three pairs of female monozygotic twins, all aged roughly 18 to 30 years, made up the twin cohort. CD4+ and CD8+ T cell populations were isolated with positive isolation kits from Invitrogen. These data also featured in a second study, about T cells expressing NK-cell markers. From the second report: Three sorted T-cell subsets (CD3+CD56+NKG2C+, CD3+CD56+NKG2C- and CD3+CD56-NKG2C+) from fewer than 10 donors had their TCR beta-chain repertoires profiled. Of the eight sequenced donors, seven were found to be HCMV-seropositive and one was found to be HCMV-seronegative. In several experiments an anti-gammadeltaTCR antibody was added to restrict sorting to alphabetaTCR-expressing T cells. In roughly six donors, the dominant CD3+CD56+NKG2C+ clonotypes ranked among the top 10 CD8+ clonotypes, making up roughly 1.0-8% of CD8+ T cells. Those dominant clonotypes were again the most abundant among CD3+CD56-NKG2C+ cells in a handful of donors, at roughly 28.3-65%. Whether the expanded NKG2C-expressing T cell clones were specific for HCMV antigens remained unclear. Randomly selected healthy volunteers, three men and five women, were used as the eight sequenced donors. A commercial ELISA kit detecting HCMV-specific IgG in serum was used to determine HCMV serostatus. MIGEC handled demultiplexing of the reads and grouping by UMI, while MiTCR was used to assemble and quantify clonotypes. To remove erroneous sequences, TCR cDNA sequences were retained only when supported by two or more reads. Downstream repertoire analysis used the tcR package, and clonotypes were matched across fractions by CDR3 nucleotide sequence plus V segment. VDJmatch was used to annotate antigen specificity against VDJdb, with one amino acid substitution allowed in CDR3.

The rearranged chain carries TRBV6-2 or TRBV6-3 and TRBJ1-5; TRBD1 agrees with 7 junctional bases. This TCR was sampled from a woman between 18 and 30 years old in good health. The sample taken for sequencing was CD4+ T cells sorted from blood. The CDR3 protein: CASSYPTGHGQPQHF. The nucleotides read TGTGCCAGCAGTTACCCGACAGGGCACGGTCAGCCCCAGCATTTT.